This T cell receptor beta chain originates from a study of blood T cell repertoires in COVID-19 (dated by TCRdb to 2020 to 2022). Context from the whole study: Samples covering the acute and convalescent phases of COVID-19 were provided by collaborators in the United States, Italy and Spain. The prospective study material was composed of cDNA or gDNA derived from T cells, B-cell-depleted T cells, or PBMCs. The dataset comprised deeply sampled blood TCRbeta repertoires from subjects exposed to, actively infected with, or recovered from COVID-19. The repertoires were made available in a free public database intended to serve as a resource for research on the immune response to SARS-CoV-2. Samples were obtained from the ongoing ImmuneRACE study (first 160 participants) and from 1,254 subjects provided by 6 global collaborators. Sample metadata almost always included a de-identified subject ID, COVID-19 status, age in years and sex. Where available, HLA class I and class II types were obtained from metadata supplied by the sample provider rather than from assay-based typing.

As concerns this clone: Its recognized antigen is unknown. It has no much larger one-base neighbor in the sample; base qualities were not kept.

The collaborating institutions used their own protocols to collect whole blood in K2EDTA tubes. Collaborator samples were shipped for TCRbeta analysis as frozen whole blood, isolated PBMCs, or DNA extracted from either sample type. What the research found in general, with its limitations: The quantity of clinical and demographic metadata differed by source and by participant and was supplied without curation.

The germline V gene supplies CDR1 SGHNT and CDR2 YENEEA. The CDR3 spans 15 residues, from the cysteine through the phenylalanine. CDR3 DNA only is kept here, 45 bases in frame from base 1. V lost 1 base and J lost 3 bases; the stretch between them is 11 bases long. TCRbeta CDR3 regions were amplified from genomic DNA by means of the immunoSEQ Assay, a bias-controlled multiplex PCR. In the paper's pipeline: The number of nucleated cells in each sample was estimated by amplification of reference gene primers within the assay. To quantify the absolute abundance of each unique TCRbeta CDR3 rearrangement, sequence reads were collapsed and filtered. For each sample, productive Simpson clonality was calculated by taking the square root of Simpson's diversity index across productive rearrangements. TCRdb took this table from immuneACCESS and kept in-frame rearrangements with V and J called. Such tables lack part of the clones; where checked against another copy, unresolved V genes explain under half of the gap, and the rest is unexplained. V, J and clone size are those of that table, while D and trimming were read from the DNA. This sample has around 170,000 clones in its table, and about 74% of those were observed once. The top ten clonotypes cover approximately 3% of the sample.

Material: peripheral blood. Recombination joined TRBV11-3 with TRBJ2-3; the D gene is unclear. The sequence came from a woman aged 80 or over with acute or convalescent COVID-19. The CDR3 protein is CASSLGASLTDTQYF. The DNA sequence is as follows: TGTGCCAGCAGCTTAGGTGCTTCTCTAACAGATACGCAGTATTTT.